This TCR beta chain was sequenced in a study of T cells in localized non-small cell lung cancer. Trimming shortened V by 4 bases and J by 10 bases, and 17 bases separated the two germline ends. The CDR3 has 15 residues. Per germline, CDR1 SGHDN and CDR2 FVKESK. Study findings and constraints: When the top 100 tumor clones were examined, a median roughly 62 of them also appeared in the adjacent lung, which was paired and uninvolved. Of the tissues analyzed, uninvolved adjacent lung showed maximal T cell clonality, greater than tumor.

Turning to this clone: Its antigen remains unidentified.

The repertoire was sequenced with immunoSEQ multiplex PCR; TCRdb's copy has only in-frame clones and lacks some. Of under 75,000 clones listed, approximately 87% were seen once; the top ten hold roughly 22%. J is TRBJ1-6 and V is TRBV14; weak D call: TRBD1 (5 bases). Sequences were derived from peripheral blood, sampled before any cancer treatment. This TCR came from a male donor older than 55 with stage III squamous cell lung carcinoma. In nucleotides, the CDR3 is TGTGCCAGCAGCCTTTCCGGGACCCCCGGGTCACCCCTCCACTTT. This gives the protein CASSLSGTPGSPLHF.